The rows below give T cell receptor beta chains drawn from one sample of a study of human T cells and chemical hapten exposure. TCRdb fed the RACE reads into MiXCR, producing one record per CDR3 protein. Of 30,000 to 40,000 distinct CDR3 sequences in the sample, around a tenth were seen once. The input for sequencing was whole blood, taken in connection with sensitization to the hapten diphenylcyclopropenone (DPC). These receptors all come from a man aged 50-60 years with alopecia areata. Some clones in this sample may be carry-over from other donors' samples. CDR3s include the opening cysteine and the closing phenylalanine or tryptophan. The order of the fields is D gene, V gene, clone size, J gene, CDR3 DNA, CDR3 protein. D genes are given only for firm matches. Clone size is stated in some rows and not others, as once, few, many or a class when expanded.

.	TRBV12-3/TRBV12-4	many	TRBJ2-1	TGTGCCAGCAGTTCCACCAATGAGCAGTTCTTC	CASSSTNEQFF
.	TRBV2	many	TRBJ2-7	TGTGCCAGCAGTGAGCCCTACGAGCAGTACTTC	CASSEPYEQYF
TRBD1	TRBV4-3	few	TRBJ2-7	TGCGCCAGCAGCCAAGATCTCGGACAGGGAGGTGAGCAGTACTTC	CASSQDLGQGGEQYF
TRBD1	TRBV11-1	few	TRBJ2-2	TGTGCCAGCAGCCAGGACAGGGTGACCGGGGAGCTGTTTTTT	CASSQDRVTGELFF
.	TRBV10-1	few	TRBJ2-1	TGCGCCAGCAGTGATGGAGGGACCGCTGTTATTTGGGAGAATGAGCAGTTCTTC	CASSDGGTAVIWENEQFF
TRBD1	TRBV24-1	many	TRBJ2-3	TGTGCCACACGGGACAGCTCCACAGATACGCAGTATTTT	CATRDSSTDTQYF
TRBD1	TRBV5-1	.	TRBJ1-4	TGCGCCAGCAGCTTGGAGGGACAGTTGAATGAAAAACTGTTTTTT	CASSLEGQLNEKLFF
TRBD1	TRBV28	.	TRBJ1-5	TGTGCCAGCACCCTCCCTACAGGGGAGGAACAGCCCCAGCATTTT	CASTLPTGEEQPQHF
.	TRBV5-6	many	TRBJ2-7	TGTGCCAGCAGCTTGACGGTCTCCTACGAGCAGTACTTC	CASSLTVSYEQYF
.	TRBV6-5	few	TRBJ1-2	TGTGCCAGCAGCGGGGCGGCTAACTATGGCTACACCTTC	CASSGAANYGYTF
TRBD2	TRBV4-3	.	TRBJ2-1	TGCGCCAGCAGCCAAGTTAAGATACTAGCGGGAGAAGATGAGCAGTTCTTC	CASSQVKILAGEDEQFF
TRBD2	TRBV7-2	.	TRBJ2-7	TGTGCCAGCAGCTCCCTAGCGGGAGGGTACGAGCAGTACTTC	CASSSLAGGYEQYF
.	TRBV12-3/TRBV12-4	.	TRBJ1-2	TGTGCCAGCAGTTTGGGGGGGCCGGCCTATGGCTACACCTTC	CASSLGGPAYGYTF
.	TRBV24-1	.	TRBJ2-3	TGTGCCACCAGTGCCTTGGGACAAGTTGCTACGCAGTATTTT	CATSALGQVATQYF